A single sample is the source of the 11 T cell receptor beta chains below, sequenced in a study of T cell clonality in common variable immunodeficiency. The repertoire was sequenced with immunoSEQ multiplex PCR; TCRdb's copy has only in-frame clones and lacks some. This sample carries approximately 40,000 clones and no singletons, and 9.5% goes to the top ten. What was sequenced was peripheral blood mononuclear cells. These receptors were collected from a person between 18 and 69 years old in good health.

There are many counts of this clone. The sequence runs out 3 residues before the end of the CDR3; the remainder is reconstructed from the germline J gene. J is TRBJ2-3 and V is TRBV18, with D maybe TRBD2 (6 bases). This CDR3 has 15 residues. Trimming shortened V by 3 bases and J by 2 bases, and 12 bases separated the two germline ends. The V gene's germline CDR1 is KGHSH and CDR2 LQKENI. CDR3 bases read: TGTGCCAGCTCACCCCAGAGGGACTCCACAGATACG. Residues: CASSPQRDSTDT. The complete CDR3 protein is CASSPQRDSTDTQYF. Looking up the rest from reference TRBV18 and TRBJ2-3 gives the full variable domain: NAGVMQNPRHLVRRRGQEARLRCSPMKGHSHVYWYRQLPEEGLKFMVYLQKENIIDESGMPKERFSAEFPKEGPSILRIQQVVRGDSAAYFCASSPQRDSTDTQYFGPGTRLTVL.

This clone has at least ten counts. The read finishes 3 residues shy of the CDR3 end, and the germline J gene is used to complete it. The chain employs TRBV10-3 and TRBJ1-2; the match to TRBD1 covers 9 bases. Germline values: CDR1 ENHRY, CDR2 SYGVKD. J was trimmed by 6 bases and V by 6 bases; bases with no gene match: 8. The CDR3 runs to 14 residues. Incomplete CDR3 DNA: TGTGCCATCAGGCAGCCGGGACAGGGACATGGC. It yields the protein CAIRQPGQGHG. The whole CDR3 sequence reads CAIRQPGQGHGYTF.

This clone was seen repeatedly, ten times or more. From the germline J gene comes the end of the CDR3, since the read stops 3 residues before it. V is TRBV7-3 and J is TRBJ2-5; unclear D gene. The CDR3 extends over 14 amino acids. V was cut by 1 base and J by 5 bases, with 11 bases left in between. CDR1 SGHTA and CDR2 FQGTGA come from the germline V gene. CDR3 bases read: TGTGCCAGCAGCTTAAACCCCTCCGGGGAGACC. Translating it yields CASSLNPSGET. The complete CDR3 reads CASSLNPSGETQYF.

This clone was detected ten times or more. The read ends 3 residues before the CDR3 terminus; that terminus is restored from the germline J gene. The chain combines TRBV2 with TRBJ1-1; D remains ambiguous. The V and J ends lost 4 bases and 3 bases respectively, with 9 bases between them. Germline V CDR1 and CDR2: SNHLY, FYNNEI. The CDR3 covers 13 residues. CDR3 bases read: TGTGCCAGCAGTGCCGATAGGGACACTGAA. Protein sequence: CASSADRDTE. The complete CDR3 sequence is CASSADRDTEAFF.

This clone was recorded at least ten times. The observed sequence ends 3 residues before the CDR3 terminus, with the missing tail filled in from the germline J gene. The chain has TRBV29-1 and TRBJ1-1, with TRBD1 matching 11 bases. Germline values: CDR1 SQVTM, CDR2 ANQGSEA. The trim removed 7 bases at V and 1 base at J, leaving 11 bases unmatched. This CDR3 has 16 residues. Partial CDR3 DNA: TGCAGCGCCGCCGGCGGGACAGGGGGTCGGAACACTGAA. Amino acid sequence: CSAAGGTGGRNTE. The entire CDR3 sequence reads CSAAGGTGGRNTEAFF.

This clone was observed many times. The read ends 3 residues early relative to the CDR3; the germline J gene fills the gap. The genes are TRBV29-1 and TRBJ2-1, with 14 bases fitting TRBD2. This CDR3 spans 15 amino acids. V lost 7 bases and J lost 7; bases outside the gene matches: 9. From germline, CDR1 is SQVTM and CDR2 ANQGSEA. The CDR3 bases that were read are TGCAGCGCCGGGACTAGCGGGAGCTTATCTAATGAG. Its protein is CSAGTSGSLSNE. The CDR3 as a whole reads CSAGTSGSLSNEQFF.

This clone was seen a handful of times. Read sequence stops 3 residues before the CDR3 end, and the germline J gene provides the missing end. This rearrangement joins TRBV30 to TRBJ2-7, with 12 bases aligning to TRBD2. CDR1 is GTSNPN and CDR2 is SVGIG in the germline V gene (reference sequence). V shed 2 bases, J shed 6 bases, and the junction held 5 bases outside the gene matches. The CDR3 covers 14 residues. CDR3 sequence: CAWSPGLAGIEQYF. CDR3 DNA (partial): TGTGCCTGGAGTCCTGGACTAGCGGGAATCGAG.

Comments on this clone: This clone may be a read error of a much larger clone one base away. The sequenced CDR3 bases are TGTGCCTGGAGGAACAGGGGGGGTCAGCCG. This translates into CAWRNRGGQP. The full CDR3 protein is CAWRNRGGQPQYF. V gene TRBV30 combines with J gene TRBJ2-3, with D tentatively TRBD1 (8 bases). Coverage ceases 3 residues before the CDR3 finishes, and the germline J gene fills in the end. The CDR3 sequence is 13 residues long. Germline V lookup: CDR1 GTSNPN, CDR2 SVGIG (reference sequence).

Ten or more counts support this clone. This chain's CDR3 is CATSLPKETQYF. Incomplete CDR3 DNA: TGTGCCACCAGCTTACCTAAAGAGACC. The rearrangement links TRBV15 to TRBJ2-5; D is unresolved. The sequenced fragment ends 3 residues before the CDR3 boundary, so the rest is inferred from the germline J gene. CDR3 length: 12 amino acids. The V end was cut by 5 bases, the J end by 3 bases, with 7 bases between. Germline V CDR1 and CDR2: LNHNV, YYDKDF (reference sequence). The full variable domain, completed using reference TRBV15 and TRBJ2-5, is DAMVIQNPRYQVTQFGKPVTLSCSQTLNHNVMYWYQQKSSQAPKLLFHYYDKDFNNEADTPDNFQSRRPNTSFCFLDIRSPGLGDTAMYLCATSLPKETQYFGPGTRLLVL.

Many counts were recorded for this clone. The missing CDR3 end, 3 residues past where the read stops, is filled in from the germline J gene. The genes are TRBV6-1 and TRBJ1-3, with D possibly TRBD1 on 6 matching bases. The germline gives CDR1 MNHNS, CDR2 SASEGT. The V end was cut by 2 bases, the J end by 2 bases, with 13 bases between. The CDR3 length is 16 residues. CDR3 DNA (partial): TGTGCCAGCAGTGAACAGGGGCCTGGGACTGGAAACACC. It yields the protein CASSEQGPGTGNT. The entire CDR3 sequence reads CASSEQGPGTGNTIYF.

In its sample, this clone was seen many times. The read falls 3 residues short of the CDR3 end, and the missing part is taken from the germline J gene. The V and J genes are TRBV5-8 and TRBJ2-1, with a weak D call TRBD1 (5 bases). The germline gives CDR1 SGHTS, CDR2 YDEGEE. The CDR3 covers 13 residues. V was clipped by 3 bases and J by 8 bases, with 12 bases between them. This CDR3 is CASSSGLWDEQFF. CDR3 DNA (partial): TGTGCCAGCAGCTCAGGGCTATGGGATGAG.